This T cell receptor (beta chain) was identified in a study of blood T cell repertoires in COVID-19 (dated by TCRdb to the early 2020s). Background for the entire study: Samples covering the acute and convalescent phases of COVID-19 were provided by collaborators in the United States, Italy and Spain. The prospective study material was composed of cDNA or gDNA derived from T cells, B-cell-depleted T cells, or PBMCs. Deeply sampled blood TCRbeta repertoires from subjects exposed to, actively infected with, or recovered from COVID-19 were included in the dataset. The repertoires were released in a freely available public database intended as a resource for research on the immune response to SARS-CoV-2. Samples came from the ongoing ImmuneRACE study (first 160 participants) plus 1,254 subjects from 6 global collaborators. Nearly every sample came with metadata listing a de-identified subject ID, COVID-19 status, age in years and sex. Where available, HLA class I and class II types were obtained from metadata supplied by the sample provider rather than from assay-based typing. General findings and caveats noted by the study authors: Clinical and demographic metadata were provided uncurated, with the amount varying by source and participant.

Each collaborating institution followed its own protocols to collect whole blood in K2EDTA tubes. Collaborator samples were shipped for TCRbeta analysis as frozen whole blood, isolated PBMCs, or DNA extracted from either sample type. TCRbeta CDR3 regions were amplified from genomic DNA using the immunoSEQ Assay, a bias-controlled multiplex PCR. The authors' pipeline ran thus. The number of nucleated cells in each sample was estimated from the amplification of reference gene primers within the assay. To quantify the absolute abundance of each unique TCRbeta CDR3 rearrangement, sequence reads were collapsed and filtered. Productive Simpson clonality was computed per sample as the square root of Simpson's diversity index over productive rearrangements. What TCRdb holds here is the immuneACCESS table cut down to in-frame rearrangements. Part of the clones is not present; checked against another copy, under half of the missing clones reflect an unresolved V gene, and the others are unexplained. That table furnishes V, J and clone size, whereas the DNA furnished D and trimming. The table for this sample lists tens of thousands of clones; about 90% of them were counted only once. The ten top clones hold about 8.5% of the sample.

For this clone: The clone's antigen remains unknown. No qualities accompany the bases; no much larger clone lies one base away.

Inclusive of the bounding cysteine and phenylalanine, the CDR3 is 14 residues long. Just CDR3 DNA is preserved here, 42 bases in frame from base 1. The germline V and J ends show losses of 3 bases and 7 bases respectively, and no gene match explains 8 bases of the junction. Via the germline V gene (reference sequence), CDR1 is DFQATT and CDR2 SNEGSKA. The V gene is TRBV20-1 and the J gene is TRBJ2-7, and TRBD2 aligns with 11 junction nucleotides. The material sequenced was peripheral blood. The TCR comes from a man aged 55 to 70 with active COVID-19. The CDR3 corresponds to CSASSLAGGREQYF. The base sequence is TGCAGTGCTAGTAGCCTAGCGGGAGGTAGGGAGCAGTACTTC.